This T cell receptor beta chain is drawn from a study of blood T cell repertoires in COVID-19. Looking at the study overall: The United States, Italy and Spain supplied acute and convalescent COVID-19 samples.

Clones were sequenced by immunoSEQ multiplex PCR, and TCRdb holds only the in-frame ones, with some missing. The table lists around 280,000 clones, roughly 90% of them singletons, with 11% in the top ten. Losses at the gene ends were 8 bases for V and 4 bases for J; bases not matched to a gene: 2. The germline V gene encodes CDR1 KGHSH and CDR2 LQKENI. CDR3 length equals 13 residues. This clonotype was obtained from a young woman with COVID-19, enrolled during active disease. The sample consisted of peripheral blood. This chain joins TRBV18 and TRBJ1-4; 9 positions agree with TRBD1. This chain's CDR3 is CASQTGGNEKLFF. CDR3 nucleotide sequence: TGTGCCAGCCAGACAGGGGGTAATGAAAAACTGTTTTTT.